This T cell receptor (beta chain) came from a study of immune evolution from preneoplasia to lung adenocarcinoma. Produced via immunoSEQ multiplex PCR; TCRdb's table is partial and in-frame only. Of several thousand clones in the sample, roughly 80% were seen once. Only one count was recorded for this clone. The CDR3 spans 13 residues. V was shortened by 7 bases and J by 6 bases, with 13 bases between the two germline ends. Germline assignment: CDR1 MNHEY and CDR2 SVGAGI. The V and J genes are TRBV6-5 and TRBJ1-5; D gene ambiguous. The material sequenced was FFPE invasive lung adenocarcinoma tissue. The receptor's source is a person in their sixties with lung adenocarcinoma. CDR3 DNA: TGTGCCAGCACCCCAGGTATCGGTCAGCCCCAGCATTTT. Encoded protein: CASTPGIGQPQHF.